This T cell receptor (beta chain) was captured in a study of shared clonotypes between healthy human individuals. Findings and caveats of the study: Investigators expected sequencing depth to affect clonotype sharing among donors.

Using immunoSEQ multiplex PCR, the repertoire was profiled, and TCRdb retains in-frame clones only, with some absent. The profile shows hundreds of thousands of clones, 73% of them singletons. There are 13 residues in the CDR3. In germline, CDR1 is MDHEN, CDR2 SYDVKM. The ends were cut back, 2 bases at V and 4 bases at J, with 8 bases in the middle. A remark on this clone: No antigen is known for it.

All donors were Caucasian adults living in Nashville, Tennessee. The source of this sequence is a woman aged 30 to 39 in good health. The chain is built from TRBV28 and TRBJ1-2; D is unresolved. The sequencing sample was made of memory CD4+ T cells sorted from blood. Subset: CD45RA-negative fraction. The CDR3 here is CASSLKAAYGYTF. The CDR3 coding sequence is TGTGCCAGCAGTTTAAAGGCAGCCTATGGCTACACCTTC.